These 7 T cell receptor beta chains share one sample of origin, sequenced in a study of monozygotic twins with inflammatory bowel disease. One entry per CDR3 protein, without DNA, is what TCRdb gives after re-calling the 5' RACE reads. The sample holds about 440,000 distinct CDR3 sequences. The sequencing input was blood. Receptors were obtained from a human donor with ulcerative colitis or Crohn's disease, or a healthy co-twin of an affected twin (not recorded which).

The chain employs TRBV12-3 or TRBV12-4 and TRBJ2-2; there is no DNA to check the TCRdb D call of TRBD1. CDR3 size: 18 residues. This chain's CDR3 is CASNSLGANPLSTGELFF.

The chain joins TRBV6-2 or TRBV6-3 to TRBJ2-3; the TRBD1 assignment by TCRdb is unverifiable without DNA. CDR3 length: 12 amino acids. The germline V gene has CDR1 MNHEY and CDR2 SVGEGT. The CDR3 here is CASSRVADTQYF.

The genes are TRBV3-1 and TRBJ2-5; absent DNA, TCRdb's TRBD2 call cannot be checked. Per the germline V gene, CDR1 is LGHDT and CDR2 is YNNKEL (reference sequence). CDR3 length equals 13 residues. CDR3 sequence reads: CASPTSGSETQYF.

The gene calls are TRBV12-3 or TRBV12-4 and TRBJ1-2; TCRdb proposes TRBD1, but this gene call is untestable without DNA. The CDR3 is made up of 17 amino acids. This chain's CDR3 is CASSFRPRTRANYGYTF.

The V and J genes are TRBV5-1 and TRBJ2-2; the D gene TCRdb calls, TRBD2, cannot be checked with no DNA. The CDR3 is 15 residues long. Germline V gene sequence: CDR1 SGHRS, CDR2 YFSETQ. The CDR3 sequence: CASSWDRGGTGELFF.

This CDR3 reads CASSLIFQGPDTQYF. The rearrangement joins TRBV12-3 or TRBV12-4 to TRBJ2-3; TCRdb's assignment of TRBD1 cannot be checked, as there is no DNA. The CDR3 is 15 residues long.

The genes are TRBV6-1 and TRBJ1-5; lacking DNA, the TRBD1 call made by TCRdb goes unchecked. The CDR3 totals 15 residues. Per germline, CDR1 MNHNS and CDR2 SASEGT. The CDR3: CASSETSGPSQPQHF.